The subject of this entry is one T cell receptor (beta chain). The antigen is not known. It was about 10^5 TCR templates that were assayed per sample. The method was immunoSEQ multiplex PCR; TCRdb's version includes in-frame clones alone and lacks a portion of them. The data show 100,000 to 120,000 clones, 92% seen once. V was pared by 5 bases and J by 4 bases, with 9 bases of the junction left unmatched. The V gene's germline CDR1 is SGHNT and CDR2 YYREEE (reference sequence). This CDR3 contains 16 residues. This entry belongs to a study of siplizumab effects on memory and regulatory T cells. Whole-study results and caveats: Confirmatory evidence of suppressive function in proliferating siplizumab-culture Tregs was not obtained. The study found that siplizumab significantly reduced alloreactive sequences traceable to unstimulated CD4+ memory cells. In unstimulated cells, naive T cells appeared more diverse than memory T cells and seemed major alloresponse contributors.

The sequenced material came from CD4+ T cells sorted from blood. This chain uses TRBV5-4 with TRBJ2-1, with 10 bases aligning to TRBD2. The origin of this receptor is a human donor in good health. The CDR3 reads CASSYSLAGVYNEQFF. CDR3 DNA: TGTGCCAGCAGTTACTCGCTAGCGGGGGTATACAATGAGCAGTTCTTC.